Below are 23 T cell receptor beta chains sequenced from a single sample in a study of blood T cell repertoires in COVID-19. TCRdb keeps only in-frame clones here, not all; method: immunoSEQ multiplex PCR. The table lists approximately 240,000 clones, about 90% of them singletons, with about 6% in the top ten. The material sequenced was PBMCs or T cells enriched from blood (not recorded which). The receptor source for this set is a woman aged 30 to 39 with acute COVID-19.

This clone has only a few counts. CDR3 coding DNA: TGTGCCATCAGTGGACAGGGGGCGCTGAACACTGAAGCTTTCTTT. Translating it yields CAISGQGALNTEAFF. This rearrangement joins TRBV10-3 to TRBJ1-1; 10 nucleotides line up with TRBD1. The germline CDR1 and CDR2 sequences are ENHRY and SYGVKD. The CDR3 extends over 15 amino acids. The trim removed 4 bases at V and 0 bases at J, leaving 2 bases unmatched.

The chain links TRBV28 to TRBJ1-5; possible D gene TRBD1, 5 bases. Germline CDR1 MDHEN, CDR2 SYDVKM. The V end was cut by 5 bases, the J end by 5 bases, with 22 bases between. The CDR3 totals 17 residues. CDR3: CASSNLPGLGLDQPQHF. The CDR3 bases are TGTGCCAGCAGTAACTTGCCGGGACTAGGGTTGGATCAGCCCCAGCATTTT.

V usage is TRBV2 and J usage is TRBJ2-3; a weak D match, TRBD2 (5 bases). The CDR3 has 16 amino acids. Trimming stripped 1 base from V and 2 bases from J, with 13 bases between. CDR1 SNHLY and CDR2 FYNNEI come from the germline V gene. The CDR3 coding sequence is TGTGCCAGCAGTGAAGGCGGGTTCCCCGTCACAGATACGCAGTATTTT. The encoded protein is CASSEGGFPVTDTQYF.

The rearrangement joins TRBV28 to TRBJ1-5; maybe TRBD1 (5 bases). Germline V gives CDR1 MDHEN, CDR2 SYDVKM. V was clipped by 1 base and J by 2 bases, with 12 bases between them. The CDR3 loop spans 16 amino acids. The CDR3 loop is CASSLSGPLGNQPQHF. In DNA form, the CDR3 reads TGTGCCAGCAGTTTATCAGGGCCCCTCGGCAATCAGCCCCAGCATTTT.

This clone has just one count. The chain employs TRBV5-1 and TRBJ2-2; perhaps TRBD1 as D (6 bases). V lost 3 bases, J lost 5 bases, and 11 bases lay in between. The CDR3 consists of 14 residues. Germline-derived CDR1 and CDR2 are SGHRS and YFSETQ. The CDR3 reads CASSYKTGTGELFF. DNA of the CDR3: TGCGCCAGCAGCTACAAAACAGGGACCGGGGAGCTGTTTTTT.

The table lists this clone with a few counts. The chain's CDR3 is CASSQDNDLQTGETQYF. In nucleotides, the CDR3 is TGTGCCAGCAGCCAAGACAACGATTTACAAACGGGGGAGACCCAGTACTTC. V usage is TRBV4-2 and J usage is TRBJ2-5, with a weak D call TRBD2 (5 bases). The CDR3 contains 17 residues. Germline V gene data show CDR1 as LGHNA and CDR2 as YNFKEQ. The V gene lost 0 bases and the J gene lost 5 bases, with 19 bases spanning the gap.

The chain has TRBV25-1 and TRBJ2-5; tentative D call: TRBD1 (6 bases). In germline, CDR1 is MGHDK, CDR2 SYGVNS. The CDR3 has 11 amino acids. Trimming stripped 7 bases from V and 3 bases from J, with 6 bases between. CDR3 DNA sequence: TGTGCCAGCACAGGGGAAGAGACCCAGTACTTC. Encoded protein: CASTGEETQYF.

The rearrangement links TRBV28 to TRBJ2-1; D is perhaps TRBD2 (6 bases). Germline V gives CDR1 MDHEN, CDR2 SYDVKM. The CDR3 is 16 amino acids. Between the trimmed V and J ends, which lost 2 bases and 8 bases, there was a span of 19 bases. CDR3 nucleotide sequence: TGTGCCAGCAGTTTAGCCGGGACTCGGTATGGGGATGAGCAGTTCTTC. Protein: CASSLAGTRYGDEQFF.

The chain is built from TRBV28 and TRBJ1-5; 9 positions agree with TRBD1. There are 14 residues in the CDR3. Germline assignment: CDR1 MDHEN and CDR2 SYDVKM. The V gene end was trimmed by 6 bases and the J gene end by 7 bases; junction bases not matched to a gene: 7. CDR3 bases: TGTGCCAGCAGGCAACAGGGGGCGCGGCAGCCCCAGCATTTT. Translation gives CASRQQGARQPQHF. The full variable domain, its missing parts supplied by reference TRBV28 and TRBJ1-5, is DVKVTQSSRYLVKRTGEKVFLECVQDMDHENMFWYRQDPGLGLRLIYFSYDVKMKEKGDIPEGYSVSREKKERFSLILESASTNQTSMYLCASRQQGARQPQHFGDGTRLSIL.

The chain carries TRBV2 and TRBJ1-2; the match to TRBD1 covers 9 bases. The CDR3 is 14 residues long. The ends lost 7 bases at V and 8 bases at J; junction bases unmatched: 11. Germline lookup yields CDR1 SNHLY and CDR2 FYNNEI. The CDR3 reads CASTRDREVTGYTF. The DNA of the CDR3 is TGTGCCAGCACACGGGACAGGGAGGTTACCGGCTACACCTTC. Using reference TRBV2 and TRBJ1-2 for the parts outside the CDR3, the full variable domain is EPEVTQTPSHQVTQMGQEVILRCVPISNHLYFYWYRQILGQKVEFLVSFYNNEISEKSEIFDDQFSVERPDGSNFTLKIRSTKLEDSAMYFCASTRDREVTGYTFGSGTRLTVV.

The J gene is TRBJ2-1, the V gene TRBV19; 10 positions match TRBD2. The CDR3 consists of 19 residues. V gave up 1 base and J gave up 3 bases; unmatched junction bases: 12. Germline V gives CDR1 LNHDA, CDR2 SQIVND (reference sequence). The CDR3 DNA follows: TGTGCCAGTAGTATAGGGGCCTTGAGCGGGGGGGCCAACTACAATGAGCAGTTCTTC. As protein: CASSIGALSGGANYNEQFF. The entire variable domain, with the rest obtained from reference TRBV19 and TRBJ2-1, is as follows: DGGITQSPKYLFRKEGQNVTLSCEQNLNHDAMYWYRQDPGQGLRLIYYSQIVNDFQKGDIAEGYSVSREKKESFPLTVTSAQKNPTAFYLCASSIGALSGGANYNEQFFGPGTRLTVL.

This sequence joins TRBV4-1 and TRBJ1-5, with 8 positions matching TRBD1. The CDR3 runs 17 residues. CDR1 MGHRA and CDR2 YSYEKL come from the germline V gene. The J segment lost 6 bases and the V segment lost 0 bases, leaving 10 bases of the junction unmatched. The CDR3 nucleotides read TGCGCCAGCAGCCAAGACCCGGGACAGGTCCGGGCTCAGCCCCAGCATTTT. Encoded protein: CASSQDPGQVRAQPQHF.

The rearrangement links TRBV15 to TRBJ2-7; D is possibly TRBD2 (6 bases). Germline V gives CDR1 LNHNV, CDR2 YYDKDF (reference sequence). This CDR3 has 13 residues. The germline V and J ends were trimmed by 9 bases and 3 bases, with 15 bases remaining between them. The CDR3 here is CATQRETLYEQYF. In nucleotides, the CDR3 is TGTGCCACGCAACGGGAGACCCTCTACGAGCAGTACTTC.

The chain joins TRBV27 to TRBJ1-3; 7 bases are a match to TRBD1. With V trimmed by 5 bases and J by 4 bases, 8 bases remained unmatched. There are 15 residues in the CDR3. Per germline, CDR1 MNHEY and CDR2 SMNVEV (reference sequence). CDR3 amino acids: CASSVDRAPGNTIYF. CDR3 coding DNA: TGTGCCAGCAGTGTCGACAGGGCTCCCGGAAACACCATATATTTT.

The chain carries TRBV9 and TRBJ1-2; D is unresolved. The V and J ends lost 0 bases and 7 bases respectively, with 13 bases between them. Germline V gene sequence: CDR1 SGDLS, CDR2 YYNGEE. The CDR3 is made up of 14 amino acids. The CDR3 DNA follows: TGTGCCAGCAGCGTAGGTGAGGGCGAAGCTGGCTACACCTTC. Protein sequence: CASSVGEGEAGYTF.

V usage is TRBV5-4 and J usage is TRBJ2-3, with a possible D match to TRBD2 (5 bases). Germline CDR1 is SGHNT and CDR2 is YYREEE (reference sequence). CDR3 length: 14 residues. Between the trimmed V and J ends, which lost 4 bases and 6 bases, there was a span of 15 bases. The CDR3 coding sequence is TGTGCCAGCAGCACAATACTAGGCGTTGATACGCAGTATTTT. The encoded protein is CASSTILGVDTQYF.

The J gene is TRBJ2-7, the V gene TRBV12-3 or TRBV12-4, with no clear D. V lost 3 bases and J 3 bases, leaving 9 bases between the germline ends. CDR3 length: 13 amino acids. The CDR3, as DNA: TGTGCCAGCAGTTTTGGCAGTCTCTACGAGCAGTACTTC. Amino acids: CASSFGSLYEQYF.

V is TRBV2 and J is TRBJ1-6; D is uncertain. The V end was cut by 6 bases, the J end by 5 bases, with 17 bases between. The germline gives CDR1 SNHLY, CDR2 FYNNEI. The CDR3 length is 16 residues. CDR3 in amino acids: CASSRKRSSDNSPLHF. CDR3 in DNA: TGTGCCAGCAGCCGAAAGAGGTCCAGCGATAATTCACCCCTCCACTTT.

This sequence joins TRBV19 and TRBJ1-6; D remains unclear. CDR3 length: 15 residues. Germline V gives CDR1 LNHDA, CDR2 SQIVND (reference sequence). Between the trimmed V and J ends, which lost 3 bases and 0 bases, there was a span of 6 bases. Here the CDR3 DNA reads TGTGCCAGTAGTATGGCAGACTCCTATAATTCACCCCTCCACTTT. Protein sequence: CASSMADSYNSPLHF.

This chain joins TRBV29-1 and TRBJ1-1; weak D call: TRBD1 (6 bases). The germline V and J ends were trimmed by 3 bases and 4 bases, with 18 bases remaining between them. Per germline, CDR1 SQVTM and CDR2 ANQGSEA. CDR3 length equals 15 residues. As DNA, the CDR3 is TGCAGCGTTGAGGGCTGGCCAGGGGCGTCCACTGAAGCTTTCTTT. This translates into CSVEGWPGASTEAFF.

The gene calls are TRBV7-2 and TRBJ1-2; the match to TRBD1 covers 7 bases. CDR1 and CDR2 from the germline V gene are SGHTA and FQGNSA. This CDR3 comprises 14 residues. J gave up 7 bases and V 4 bases, and 9 bases lay outside the gene matches. The CDR3 region is CASSSDRVSSGYTF. CDR3 nucleotide sequence: TGTGCCAGCAGCTCTGACAGGGTATCCAGTGGCTACACCTTC.

The chain carries TRBV3-1 (or the pseudogene TRBV3-2) and TRBJ2-1; perhaps TRBD1 as D (6 bases). CDR3 length equals 18 residues. V dropped 0 bases and J dropped 6 bases, with 21 bases sitting between them. Germline V lookup: CDR1 LGHDT, CDR2 YNNKEL (reference sequence). CDR3 nucleotide sequence: TGTGCCAGCAGCCAAGAGGATAACAGGGTACTGAGTTTCAATGAGCAGTTCTTC. Protein sequence: CASSQEDNRVLSFNEQFF.

The chain has TRBV5-1 and TRBJ2-7; 14 bases are a match to TRBD2. The germline gives CDR1 SGHRS, CDR2 YFSETQ. This CDR3 has 15 residues. The J segment lost 2 bases and the V segment lost 3 bases, leaving 1 base of the junction unmatched. This CDR3 reads CASSWTSGGPYEQYF. Here the CDR3 DNA reads TGCGCCAGCAGCTGGACTAGCGGGGGGCCCTACGAGCAGTACTTC.